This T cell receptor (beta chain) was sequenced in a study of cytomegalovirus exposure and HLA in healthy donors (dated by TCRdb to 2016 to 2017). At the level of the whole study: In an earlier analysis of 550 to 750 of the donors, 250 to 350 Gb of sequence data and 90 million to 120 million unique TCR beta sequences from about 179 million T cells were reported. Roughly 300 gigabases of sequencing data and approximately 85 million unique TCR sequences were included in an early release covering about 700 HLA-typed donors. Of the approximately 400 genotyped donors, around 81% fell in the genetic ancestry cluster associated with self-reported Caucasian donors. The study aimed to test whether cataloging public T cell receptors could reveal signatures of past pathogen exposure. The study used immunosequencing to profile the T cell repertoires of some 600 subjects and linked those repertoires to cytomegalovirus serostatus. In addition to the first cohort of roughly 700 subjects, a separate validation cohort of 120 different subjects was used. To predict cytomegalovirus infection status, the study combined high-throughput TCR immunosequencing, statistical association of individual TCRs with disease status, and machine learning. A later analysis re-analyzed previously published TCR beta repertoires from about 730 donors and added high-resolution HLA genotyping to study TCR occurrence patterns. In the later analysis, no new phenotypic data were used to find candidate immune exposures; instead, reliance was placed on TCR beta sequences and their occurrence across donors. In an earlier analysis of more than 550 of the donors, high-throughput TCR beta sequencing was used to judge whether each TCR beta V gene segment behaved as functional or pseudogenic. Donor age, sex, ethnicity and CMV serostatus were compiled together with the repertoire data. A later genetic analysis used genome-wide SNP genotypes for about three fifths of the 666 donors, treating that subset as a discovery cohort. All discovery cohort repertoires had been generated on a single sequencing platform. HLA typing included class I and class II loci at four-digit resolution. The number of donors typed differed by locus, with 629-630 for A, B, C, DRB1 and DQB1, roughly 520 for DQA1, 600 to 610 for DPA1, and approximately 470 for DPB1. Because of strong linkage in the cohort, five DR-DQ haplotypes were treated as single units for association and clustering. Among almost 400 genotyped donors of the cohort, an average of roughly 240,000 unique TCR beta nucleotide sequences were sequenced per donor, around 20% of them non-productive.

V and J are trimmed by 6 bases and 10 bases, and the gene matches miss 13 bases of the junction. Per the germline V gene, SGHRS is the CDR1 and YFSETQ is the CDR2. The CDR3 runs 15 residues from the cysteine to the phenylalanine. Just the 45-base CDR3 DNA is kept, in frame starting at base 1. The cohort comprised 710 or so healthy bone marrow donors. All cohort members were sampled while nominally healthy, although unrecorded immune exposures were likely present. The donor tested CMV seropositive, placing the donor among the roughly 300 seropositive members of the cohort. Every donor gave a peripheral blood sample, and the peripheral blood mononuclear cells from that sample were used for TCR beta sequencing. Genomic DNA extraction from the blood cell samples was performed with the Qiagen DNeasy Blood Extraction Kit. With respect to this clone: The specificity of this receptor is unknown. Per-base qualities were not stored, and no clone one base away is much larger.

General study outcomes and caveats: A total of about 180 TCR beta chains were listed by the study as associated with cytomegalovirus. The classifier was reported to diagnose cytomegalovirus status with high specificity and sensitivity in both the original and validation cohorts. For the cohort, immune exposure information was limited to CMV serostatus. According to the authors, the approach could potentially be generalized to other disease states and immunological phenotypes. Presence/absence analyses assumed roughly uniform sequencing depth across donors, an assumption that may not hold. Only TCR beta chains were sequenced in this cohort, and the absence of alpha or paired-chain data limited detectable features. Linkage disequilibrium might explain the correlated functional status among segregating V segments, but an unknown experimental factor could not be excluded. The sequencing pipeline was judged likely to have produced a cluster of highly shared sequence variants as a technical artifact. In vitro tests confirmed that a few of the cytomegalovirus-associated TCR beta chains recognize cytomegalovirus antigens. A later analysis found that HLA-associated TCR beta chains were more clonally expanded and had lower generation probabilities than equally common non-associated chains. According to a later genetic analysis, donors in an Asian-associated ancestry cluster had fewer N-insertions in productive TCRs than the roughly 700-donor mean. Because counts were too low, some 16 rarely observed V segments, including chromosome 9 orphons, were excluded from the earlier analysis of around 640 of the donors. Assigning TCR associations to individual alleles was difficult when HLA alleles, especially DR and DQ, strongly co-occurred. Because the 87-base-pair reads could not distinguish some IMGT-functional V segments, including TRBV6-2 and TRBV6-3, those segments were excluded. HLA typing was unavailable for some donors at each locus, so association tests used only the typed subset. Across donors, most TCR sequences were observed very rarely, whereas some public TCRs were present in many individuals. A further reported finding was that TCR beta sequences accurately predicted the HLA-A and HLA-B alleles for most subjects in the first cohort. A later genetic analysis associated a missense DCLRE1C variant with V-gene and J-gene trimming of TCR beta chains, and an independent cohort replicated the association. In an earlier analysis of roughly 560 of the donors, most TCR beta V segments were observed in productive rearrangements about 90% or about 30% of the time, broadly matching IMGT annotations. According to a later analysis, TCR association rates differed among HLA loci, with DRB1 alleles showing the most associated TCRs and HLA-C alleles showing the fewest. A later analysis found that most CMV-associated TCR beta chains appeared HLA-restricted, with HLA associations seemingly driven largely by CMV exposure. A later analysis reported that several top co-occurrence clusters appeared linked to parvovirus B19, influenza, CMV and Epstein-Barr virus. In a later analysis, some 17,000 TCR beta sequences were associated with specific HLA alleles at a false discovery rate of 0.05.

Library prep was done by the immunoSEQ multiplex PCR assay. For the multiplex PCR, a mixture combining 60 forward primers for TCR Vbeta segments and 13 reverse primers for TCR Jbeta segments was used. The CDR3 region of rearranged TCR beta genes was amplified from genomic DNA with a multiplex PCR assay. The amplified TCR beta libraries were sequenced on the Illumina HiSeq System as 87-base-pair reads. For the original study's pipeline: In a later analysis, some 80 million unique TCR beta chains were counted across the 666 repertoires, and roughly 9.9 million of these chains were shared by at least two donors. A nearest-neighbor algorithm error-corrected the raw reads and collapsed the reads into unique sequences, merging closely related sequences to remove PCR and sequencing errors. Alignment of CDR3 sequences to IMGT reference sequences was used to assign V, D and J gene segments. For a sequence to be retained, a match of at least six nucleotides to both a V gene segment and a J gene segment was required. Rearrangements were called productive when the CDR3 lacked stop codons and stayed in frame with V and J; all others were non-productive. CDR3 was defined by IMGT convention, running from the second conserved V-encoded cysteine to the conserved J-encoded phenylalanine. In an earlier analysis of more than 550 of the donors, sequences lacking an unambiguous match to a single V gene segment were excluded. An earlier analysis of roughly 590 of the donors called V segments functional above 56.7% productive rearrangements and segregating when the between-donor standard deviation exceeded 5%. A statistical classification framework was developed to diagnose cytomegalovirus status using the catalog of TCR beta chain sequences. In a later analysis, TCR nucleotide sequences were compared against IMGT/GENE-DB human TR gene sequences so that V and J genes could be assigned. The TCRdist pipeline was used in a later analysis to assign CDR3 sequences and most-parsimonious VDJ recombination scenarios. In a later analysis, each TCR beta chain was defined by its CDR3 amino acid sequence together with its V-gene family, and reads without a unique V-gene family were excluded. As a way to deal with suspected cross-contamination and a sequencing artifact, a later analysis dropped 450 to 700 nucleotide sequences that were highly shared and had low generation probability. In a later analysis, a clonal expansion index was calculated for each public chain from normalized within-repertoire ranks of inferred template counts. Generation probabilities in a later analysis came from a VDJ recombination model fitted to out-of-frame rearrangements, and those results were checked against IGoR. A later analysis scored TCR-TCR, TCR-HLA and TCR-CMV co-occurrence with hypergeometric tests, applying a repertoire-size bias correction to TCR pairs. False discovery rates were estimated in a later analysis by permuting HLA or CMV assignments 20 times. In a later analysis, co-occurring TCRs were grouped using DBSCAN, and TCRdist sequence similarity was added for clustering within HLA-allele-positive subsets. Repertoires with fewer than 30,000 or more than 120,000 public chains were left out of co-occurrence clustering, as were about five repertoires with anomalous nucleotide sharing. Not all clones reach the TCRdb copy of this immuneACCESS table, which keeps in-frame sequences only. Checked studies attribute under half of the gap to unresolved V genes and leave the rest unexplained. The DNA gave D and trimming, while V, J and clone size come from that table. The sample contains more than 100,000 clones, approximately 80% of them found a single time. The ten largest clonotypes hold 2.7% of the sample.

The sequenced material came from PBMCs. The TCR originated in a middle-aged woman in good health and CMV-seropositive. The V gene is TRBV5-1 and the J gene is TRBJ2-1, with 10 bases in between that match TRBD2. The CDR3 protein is CASTLGSSGSGEQFF. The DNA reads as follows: TGCGCCAGCACCCTTGGTTCTAGCGGGAGTGGGGAGCAGTTCTTC.